Listed below are T cell receptor beta chains from one sample, sequenced in a study of T cell responses to AZD1222 COVID-19 vaccine. Only in-frame clones appear in the TCRdb table, and some are missing; sequencing was by immunoSEQ multiplex PCR. The sample has 95,000 to 150,000 clones; roughly 91% are singletons. The sequences come from peripheral blood, collected 28 days after the second AZD1222 dose. These receptors were obtained from an adult who received the AZD1222 COVID-19 vaccine. The CDR3 runs from the conserved cysteine through the conserved F or W. Fields, in order: clone size, D gene, J gene, V gene, CDR3 DNA, CDR3 protein. The D gene is left open where the match is weak. Rows may omit the clone size; those that give it use once, few, many or a size class.

-,TRBD1,TRBJ1-6,TRBV3-1/TRBV3-2,TGTGCCAGCAGCCAAGACGTCGACAGGGCAGAGGATAATTCACCCCTCCACTTT,CASSQDVDRAEDNSPLHF
-,-,TRBJ1-5,TRBV29-1,TGCAGCGTTTGTTTGGGGTCGGGTGGACAGCCCCAGCATTTT,CSVCLGSGGQPQHF
-,TRBD1,TRBJ1-5,TRBV12-5,TGTGCTAGTGGTTTGACACCGGGACAGGGAGGAGATCAGCCCCAGCATTTT,CASGLTPGQGGDQPQHF
-,TRBD2,TRBJ2-3,TRBV6-1,TGTGCCAGCAGTGCACTAGCGGGTGGAAATAAAGATACGCAGTATTTT,CASSALAGGNKDTQYF
-,-,TRBJ1-1,TRBV7-7,TGTGCTAGCTCGTGGGACGGGGCCTCATCCGGGGACACTGAAGCTTTCTTT,CASSWDGASSGDTEAFF
-,TRBD1,TRBJ2-4,TRBV27,TGTGCCAGCAGATCCGGGACAGGGGAAAACATTCAGTACTTC,CASRSGTGENIQYF
-,TRBD1,TRBJ2-2,TRBV29-1,TGCAGCGCTGGACAGGGAAGACAAGCCGGGGAGCTGTTTTTT,CSAGQGRQAGELFF
-,-,TRBJ1-1,TRBV27,TGTGCCAGCAGCCGTCCAGGGACAAGAATGTTGAACACTGAAGCTTTCTTT,CASSRPGTRMLNTEAFF
-,-,TRBJ2-7,TRBV30,TGTGCCTGGAGTGTACTATCAGGGGGGCCGGGGGAGCAGTACTTC,CAWSVLSGGPGEQYF
-,-,TRBJ2-5,TRBV29-1,TGCAGCGTTGCCATCTCGGGGGCTCAAGAGACCCAGTACTTC,CSVAISGAQETQYF
-,TRBD1,TRBJ2-5,TRBV4-3,TGCGCCAGCAGCCAAGACAGGGGGCCTCACGAGACCCAGTACTTC,CASSQDRGPHETQYF
-,-,TRBJ2-7,TRBV9,TGTGCCAGCAGCGTAGGAGGCAGCCCAGGGTACGAGCAGTACTTC,CASSVGGSPGYEQYF
-,TRBD2,TRBJ2-7,TRBV29-1,TGCAGCGTTCCCGCGGGAGACGAGCAGTACTTC,CSVPAGDEQYF
-,TRBD1,TRBJ2-2,TRBV5-4,TGTGCCAGCATGCGACAGGGGAACTATAACACCGGGGAGCTGTTTTTT,CASMRQGNYNTGELFF
few,TRBD1,TRBJ1-6,TRBV10-3,TGTGCCATCAGTGAGTCTACAGGGGGAGAATCACCCCTCCACTTT,CAISESTGGESPLHF
-,TRBD1,TRBJ2-1,TRBV7-2,TGTGCCAGCAGCCGGACAGGGCAGGTGTATCAGCAGTTCTTC,CASSRTGQVYQQFF
-,TRBD1,TRBJ1-4,TRBV7-2,TGTGCCAGCAGGACAGGGTCAACTAATGAAAAACTGTTTTTT,CASRTGSTNEKLFF
-,TRBD1,TRBJ1-1,TRBV25-1,TGTGCCAGCAGTGCGAGGGGGCGTACTGAAACTGAAGCTTTCTTT,CASSARGRTETEAFF